This T cell receptor beta chain was sequenced during a study of control samples from healthy donors and cancer patients. The data were produced by immunoSEQ multiplex PCR, yet TCRdb's version contains in-frame clones alone and is incomplete. The sample lists 390,000 or so clones, 90% seen once, with over 5.5% in the top ten. Deletions cut 5 bases from V and 1 base from J, with 9 bases between. Germline V CDR1 and CDR2: MDHEN, SYDVKM. The CDR3 loop spans 13 amino acids. The sequence was obtained from a middle-aged man with head and neck cancer. What was sequenced was PBMCs. The chain has TRBV28 and TRBJ2-7; D is uncertain. CDR3 residues: CASSPPRSYEQYF. The CDR3 coding sequence is TGTGCCAGCAGTCCCCCAAGGTCCTACGAGCAGTACTTC.